Shown below are 17 T cell receptor beta chains from a single sample sequenced in a study of T cell responses to AZD1222 COVID-19 vaccine. Profiling relied on immunoSEQ multiplex PCR, and the TCRdb table lists in-frame clones only, not all of them. Here the sample spans about 140,000 clones, just under 95% being singletons. This specimen was peripheral blood, taken on day 0 of AZD1222 vaccination. The receptors here all came from an adult in good health.

V and J are TRBV19 and TRBJ2-2, with D tentatively TRBD1 or TRBD2 (5 bases each). The CDR3 is made up of 17 amino acids. V was cut by 7 bases and J by 0 bases, with 18 bases left in between. The germline V gene has CDR1 LNHDA and CDR2 SQIVND (reference sequence). CDR3 in DNA: TGTGCCAGTAATAGGGGACGGTCTTGGGCGAACACCGGGGAGCTGTTTTTT. Amino acids: CASNRGRSWANTGELFF. The full variable domain, its missing parts supplied by reference TRBV19 and TRBJ2-2, is DGGITQSPKYLFRKEGQNVTLSCEQNLNHDAMYWYRQDPGQGLRLIYYSQIVNDFQKGDIAEGYSVSREKKESFPLTVTSAQKNPTAFYLCASNRGRSWANTGELFFGEGSRLTVL.

V is TRBV19 and J is TRBJ2-2; tentatively, D is TRBD1 (6 bases). Trimming pared 3 bases from V and 6 bases from J, leaving 17 bases between. CDR3 length: 16 amino acids. Germline-derived CDR1 and CDR2 are LNHDA and SQIVND (reference sequence). This CDR3 reads CASSIGLYRVPGELFF. CDR3 in DNA: TGTGCCAGTAGTATCGGGCTCTACAGGGTCCCCGGGGAGCTGTTTTTT.

The chain is built from TRBV9 and TRBJ2-4; TRBD2 agrees at 10 bases. V shed 0 bases, J shed 3 bases, and the junction held 3 bases outside the gene matches. The CDR3 covers 16 residues. CDR1 and CDR2 from the germline V gene are SGDLS and YYNGEE. CDR3: CASSVGLAGGKNIQYF. DNA of the CDR3: TGTGCCAGCAGCGTAGGACTAGCGGGCGGCAAAAACATTCAGTACTTC.

This sequence joins TRBV6-5 and TRBJ2-7; D uncertain. This CDR3 comprises 16 residues. Germline CDR1 MNHEY, CDR2 SVGAGI. V lost 0 bases to trimming and J lost 2 bases, with 14 bases between them. Here the CDR3 DNA reads TGTGCCAGCAGTTACTCAGGAAGCTTCACTACCTACGAGCAGTACTTC. As protein: CASSYSGSFTTYEQYF.

The V call is TRBV27, the J call TRBJ1-2, with D tentatively TRBD1 (5 bases). The CDR3 sequence is 12 residues long. Germline V lookup: CDR1 MNHEY, CDR2 SMNVEV (reference sequence). V lost 0 bases, J lost 7 bases, and 6 bases lay in between. The CDR3 DNA reads TGTGCCAGCAGTTTATCGGGGACTGGCTACACCTTC. Protein sequence: CASSLSGTGYTF.

The V gene is TRBV28, the J gene TRBJ1-1; no reliable D call. The CDR3 is made up of 16 amino acids. CDR1 and CDR2 from the germline V gene are MDHEN and SYDVKM. Between the trimmed V and J ends, which lost 3 bases and 0 bases, there was a span of 14 bases. Written as DNA, the CDR3 is TGTGCCAGCAGTTTGTCCCACCAGCCCGTGAACACTGAAGCTTTCTTT. This encodes CASSLSHQPVNTEAFF.

The J gene is TRBJ1-2, the V gene TRBV27; maybe TRBD1 (6 bases). Germline values: CDR1 MNHEY, CDR2 SMNVEV (reference sequence). This CDR3 has 19 residues. V lost 1 base and J lost 8, with 29 bases in between. This chain's CDR3 is CASSLLGAAPGALTAGYTF. CDR3 DNA: TGTGCCAGCAGTTTATTGGGGGCCGCCCCGGGTGCCCTCACGGCGGGCTACACCTTC.

The chain recombines TRBV27 with TRBJ2-3; TRBD2 agrees at 12 bases. V lost 5 bases and J lost 3; bases outside the gene matches: 9. The germline V gene has CDR1 MNHEY and CDR2 SMNVEV (reference sequence). This CDR3 has 17 amino acids. The CDR3, as DNA: TGTGCCAGCAGTGCGACTAGCGGGAGATTTCGGACAGATACGCAGTATTTT. Protein product: CASSATSGRFRTDTQYF.

In nucleotides, the CDR3 is TGTGCCAGCAGCCAAGAGGGGGAAGGAGGGACTGAAGCTTTCTTT. Translation: CASSQEGEGGTEAFF. The chain joins TRBV3-1 (or the pseudogene TRBV3-2) to TRBJ1-1; tentative D call: TRBD1 (5 bases). The CDR3 covers 15 residues. CDR1 is LGHDT, CDR2 YNNKEL, per germline (reference sequence). Trimming took 0 bases from V and 5 from J, leaving 13 bases between them.

J is TRBJ2-1 and V is TRBV28; 8 bases are shared with TRBD2. J was trimmed by 5 bases and V by 5 bases; bases with no gene match: 8. From germline, CDR1 is MDHEN and CDR2 SYDVKM. The CDR3 covers 15 residues. CDR3 nucleotides: TGTGCCAGCAGTCTTTCGGGACTAGGGGACAATGAGCAGTTCTTC. Protein: CASSLSGLGDNEQFF. The full variable domain, rest sourced from reference TRBV28 and TRBJ2-1, is DVKVTQSSRYLVKRTGEKVFLECVQDMDHENMFWYRQDPGLGLRLIYFSYDVKMKEKGDIPEGYSVSREKKERFSLILESASTNQTSMYLCASSLSGLGDNEQFFGPGTRLTVL.

This chain uses TRBV5-1 with TRBJ2-1, with 11 bases identical to TRBD2. CDR3 length: 16 amino acids. Per germline, CDR1 SGHRS and CDR2 YFSETQ. V gave up 3 bases and J gave up 8 bases; unmatched junction bases: 10. Here the CDR3 reads CASSSPPGTSGDEQFF. The CDR3 nucleotides are TGCGCCAGCAGCTCACCTCCCGGGACTAGCGGCGATGAGCAGTTCTTC.

J is TRBJ2-1 and V is TRBV6-1; the D is unclear. The germline V gene encodes CDR1 MNHNS and CDR2 SASEGT. The CDR3 length is 13 residues. Trimming removed 0 bases from V and 4 bases from J, with 4 bases in between. CDR3 residues: CASSEAEYNEQFF. Here the CDR3 DNA reads TGTGCCAGCAGTGAAGCAGAATACAATGAGCAGTTCTTC.

The chain employs TRBV30 and TRBJ1-2, with a tentative D call TRBD1 (5 bases). This CDR3 has 14 amino acids. The germline V gene encodes CDR1 GTSNPN and CDR2 SVGIG (reference sequence). Trimming took off 3 bases at V and 8 bases at J, with 19 bases between the two ends. The CDR3 DNA is TGTGCCTGGAGCTCCTGGGTTGGGGCGGGGGGCTACACCTTC. Its translation is CAWSSWVGAGGYTF.

The genes are TRBV2 and TRBJ1-2; 8 bases match TRBD1. The CDR3 has 14 amino acids. The germline V gene has CDR1 SNHLY and CDR2 FYNNEI. The trim removed 6 bases at V and 7 bases at J, leaving 10 bases unmatched. The CDR3 region has the DNA TGTGCCAGCAGGCAGGGGGCGCTTTCGCCTGGCTACACCTTC. As protein: CASRQGALSPGYTF.

The V call is TRBV24-1, the J call TRBJ1-2, with 10 bases aligning to TRBD1. Germline V gene lookup returns CDR1 KGHDR and CDR2 SFDVKD. The V and J ends lost 3 bases and 8 bases, in that order; junction bases with no gene match: 2. The CDR3 has 13 residues. The CDR3 nucleotides read TGTGCCACCAGTGATGGGACAGGGGCAGGCTACACCTTC. Its translation: CATSDGTGAGYTF.

The chain carries TRBV3-1 (or the pseudogene TRBV3-2) and TRBJ2-4, with D hard to call. The V end was cut by 3 bases, the J end by 10 bases, with 7 bases between. The CDR3 loop spans 11 amino acids. In germline, CDR1 is LGHDT, CDR2 YNNKEL (reference sequence). The CDR3 DNA is TGTGCCAGCAGCCATGGTAATATTCAGTACTTC. Its protein product is CASSHGNIQYF.

V is TRBV5-1 and J is TRBJ1-2; 7 nucleotides align to TRBD1. Trimming at V came to 0 bases and at J to 4 bases, leaving 0 bases not matched to a gene. The CDR3 covers 13 residues. Germline V gene lookup returns CDR1 SGHRS and CDR2 YFSETQ. The CDR3 sequence is CASSLGDSYGYTF. The CDR3 nucleotides read TGCGCCAGCAGCTTGGGGGACAGCTATGGCTACACCTTC.